Below, 18 T cell receptor beta chains from the same sample are listed, as sequenced in a study of memory CD4+ T cells and cytomegalovirus serostatus. Single viable CD3+CD4+CD8-CD45RO+ cells were sorted as the memory CD4+ T cells. Assay used: immunoSEQ multiplex PCR; TCRdb lists only in-frame clones, some missing. The sample holds 35,000 to 50,000 clones, 79% seen once. Sequenced input: memory CD4+ T cells from blood. The receptors here all came from an adult in good health and CMV-seronegative.

The CDR3 reads CATLRLAGGSSYNEQFF. In DNA, the CDR3 is TGTGCCACGCTAAGACTAGCGGGAGGAAGCTCCTACAATGAGCAGTTCTTC. This chain uses TRBV10-3 with TRBJ2-1; 13 positions agree with TRBD2. This CDR3 has 17 residues. J gave up 0 bases and V 10 bases, and 9 bases lay outside the gene matches. Germline CDR1 is ENHRY and CDR2 is SYGVKD.

J is TRBJ1-1 and V is TRBV19, with TRBD1 as a possible D gene (5 bases). The V end lost 3 bases, the J end lost 11 bases, and 13 bases lay between the germline ends. Germline CDR1 LNHDA, CDR2 SQIVND (reference sequence). The CDR3 spans 12 residues. The CDR3 here is CASSMGRERAFF. The CDR3 nucleotides read TGTGCCAGTAGTATGGGCAGGGAGCGGGCTTTCTTT.

This chain connects TRBV18 to TRBJ1-2; TRBD1 agrees at 8 bases. V lost 6 bases and J lost 6; bases outside the gene matches: 9. The CDR3 spans 14 residues. Germline V CDR1 and CDR2: KGHSH, LQKENI. CDR3 nucleotide sequence: TGTGCCAGCTCGCTTGGGACAGGCTCCGATGGCTACACCTTC. It encodes CASSLGTGSDGYTF.

In regard to this clone: Germline is not matched at one junction end, which may reflect a read error. The chain employs TRBV7-2 and TRBJ1-2, with unresolved D. The germline V gene encodes CDR1 SGHTA and CDR2 FQGNSA. The CDR3 runs 12 residues. This CDR3 reads CASSLASNGPKF. The CDR3 DNA reads TGTGCCAGCAGCTTAGCCTCCAATGGTCCCAAGTTC.

The chain employs TRBV7-3 and TRBJ2-1; D uncertain. This CDR3 is 14 amino acids long. With 6 bases removed from V and 1 base from J, the gap between germline ends came to 10 bases. The germline CDR1 and CDR2 sequences are SGHTA and FQGTGA. The CDR3 DNA follows: TGTGCCAGCAGTTCCTATGCTTCCTACAATGAGCAGTTCTTC. It specifies CASSSYASYNEQFF.

The rearrangement links TRBV14 to TRBJ1-2; 9 nucleotides align to TRBD1. J lost 2 bases, V lost 4 bases, and 5 bases had no gene match. CDR1 is SGHDN, CDR2 FVKESK, per germline. The CDR3 has 15 amino acids. This CDR3 reads CASSPGTGRNYGYTF. The CDR3 DNA reads TGTGCCAGCAGCCCTGGGACAGGGAGGAACTATGGCTACACCTTC.

This clone came up a few times. The rearrangement uses TRBV7-2 and TRBJ2-3, with 12 bases that match TRBD2. The V gene end was trimmed by 6 bases and the J gene end by 6 bases; junction bases not matched to a gene: 13. CDR3 length equals 17 residues. Germline CDR1 is SGHTA and CDR2 is FQGNSA. CDR3 sequence reads: CASRSSTSGRRLDTQYF. The CDR3 bases are TGTGCCAGCAGGTCTTCGACTAGCGGGAGACGGTTGGATACGCAGTATTTT.

The CDR3: CASSLDGGWAYEQYF. The DNA for the CDR3 is TGCGCCAGCAGCTTGGATGGAGGGTGGGCCTACGAGCAGTACTTC. The chain employs TRBV5-1 and TRBJ2-5; D perhaps matches TRBD2 (6 bases). Near its end, the DNA agrees better with TRBJ2-7, so the J call may be wrong. CDR1 and CDR2 from the germline V gene are SGHRS and YFSETQ. There are 15 residues in the CDR3.

The V call is TRBV5-1, the J call TRBJ2-3, with 9 bases lining up with TRBD1. V dropped 4 bases and J dropped 2; count of bases not matched to a gene: 8. Germline V CDR1 and CDR2: SGHRS, YFSETQ. This CDR3 spans 16 amino acids. The CDR3 nucleotides read TGCGCCAGCAGCCCTCGAGGACAGGGGTTCACAGATACGCAGTATTTT. It encodes CASSPRGQGFTDTQYF.

This clone was counted once. The V gene is TRBV7-2, the J gene TRBJ2-7; D possibly corresponds to TRBD2 (6 bases). The V gene lost 5 bases and the J gene lost 7 bases, with 15 bases spanning the gap. CDR3 length equals 13 residues. The germline gives CDR1 SGHTA, CDR2 FQGNSA. The CDR3 coding sequence is TGTGCCAGCAGCACACAGGAAGCGGGTGAGCAGTACTTC. Amino acids: CASSTQEAGEQYF.

The V gene is TRBV6-1, the J gene TRBJ1-5; D remains ambiguous. The germline CDR1 and CDR2 sequences are MNHNS and SASEGT. V was cut by 2 bases and J by 8 bases, with 13 bases left in between. This CDR3 is built from 14 residues. The CDR3, as DNA: TGTGCCAGCAGTGAATACCGAGGCCCGGAGCCCCAGCATTTT. This codes for CASSEYRGPEPQHF.

This rearrangement joins TRBV25-1 to TRBJ2-7; TRBD2 might be the D (6 bases). This CDR3 spans 15 amino acids. V shed 7 bases and J shed 0 bases, with 16 bases lying between them. Germline V gene data show CDR1 as MGHDK and CDR2 as SYGVNS. The CDR3 loop reads CASTTSGSPSYEQYF. CDR3 sequence (DNA): TGTGCCAGCACCACCTCCGGGAGCCCCTCCTACGAGCAGTACTTC.

This chain links TRBV19 with TRBJ2-7, with 7 nucleotides matching TRBD2. The CDR3 has 15 amino acids. J was trimmed by 3 bases and V by 1 base; bases with no gene match: 6. The germline gives CDR1 LNHDA, CDR2 SQIVND (reference sequence). The CDR3 is CASSIGSGGNYEQYF. The DNA for the CDR3 is TGTGCCAGTAGTATAGGCTCGGGGGGAAACTACGAGCAGTACTTC.

The gene calls are TRBV11-2 and TRBJ2-7; 10 nucleotides align to TRBD1. The V and J ends lost 3 bases and 4 bases, in that order; junction bases with no gene match: 0. This CDR3 is built from 13 residues. Germline assignment: CDR1 SGHAT and CDR2 FQNNGV. The CDR3 region has the DNA TGTGCCAGCAGCTTGGACAGGGGGTACGAGCAGTACTTC. Its protein is CASSLDRGYEQYF.

This clone has just a few counts. V is TRBV11-3 and J is TRBJ1-1, with D possibly being TRBD1 (5 bases). Germline assignment: CDR1 SGHNT and CDR2 YENEEA. The CDR3 totals 15 residues. V lost 5 bases to trimming and J lost 4 bases, with 17 bases between them. The CDR3 sequence: CASSRGTLVPTEAFF. The CDR3 DNA reads TGTGCCAGCAGCCGTGGGACGCTAGTACCCACTGAAGCTTTCTTT.

This chain uses TRBV30 with TRBJ1-2; TRBD1 is a possible D gene (6 bases). Germline V lookup: CDR1 GTSNPN, CDR2 SVGIG (reference sequence). Trimming cost V 0 bases and J 7 bases, with 18 bases left between them. The CDR3 loop spans 15 amino acids. The CDR3 loop is CAWSVLRGRGSGYTF. In nucleotides, the CDR3 is TGTGCCTGGAGTGTACTCAGGGGCCGGGGTAGTGGCTACACCTTC. Drawing the rest from reference TRBV30 and TRBJ1-2, the complete variable domain is SQTIHQWPATLVQPVGSPLSLECTVEGTSNPNLYWYRQAAGRGLQLLFYSVGIGQISSEVPQNLSASRPQDRQFILSSKKLLLSDSGFYLCAWSVLRGRGSGYTFGSGTRLTVV.

The V call is TRBV7-9, the J call TRBJ2-3; the match to TRBD1 covers 7 bases. V was pared by 3 bases and J by 1 base, with 1 base of the junction left unmatched. Germline V gives CDR1 SEHNR, CDR2 FQNEAQ (reference sequence). The CDR3 covers 14 residues. CDR3 nucleotides: TGTGCCAGCAGCTTCGGGACAGGCACAGATACGCAGTATTTT. As protein: CASSFGTGTDTQYF.

The chain has TRBV11-3 and TRBJ1-1; a weak D match, TRBD1 (5 bases). CDR1 SGHNT and CDR2 YENEEA come from the germline V gene. The CDR3 is 15 residues long. Trimming cost V 1 base and J 4 bases, with 13 bases left between them. Here the CDR3 reads CASSLGAGRITEAFF. In nucleotides, the CDR3 is TGTGCCAGCAGCTTAGGGGCAGGGAGGATCACTGAAGCTTTCTTT.